Detailed here is one T cell receptor (beta chain). The sample originates from a study of blood T cell repertoires in COVID-19. Study background: From T cells, B-cell-depleted T cells, or PBMCs came the material, which was cDNA or gDNA.

The CDR3 sequence is 15 residues long. The germline V gene has CDR1 SGHAT and CDR2 FQNNGV. With 5 bases clipped from V and 3 bases from J, the junction kept 7 bases outside the gene matches. Original handling: The assay estimated nucleated cells by amplifying reference gene primers. Generated by immunoSEQ multiplex PCR, the TCRdb table keeps only in-frame clones and is missing some. V, J and clone size are taken as reported in that table, and D and trimming were inferred from the DNA itself. The data show about 61,000 clones, with approximately 86% seen just once and more than 12% held by the top ten.

This receptor was taken from a human donor in a cohort sampled during active COVID-19. The chain recombines TRBV11-2 with TRBJ2-3; 8 bases agree with TRBD2. What was sequenced was peripheral blood. CDR3 DNA sequence: TGTGCCAGCAGCCCCGGCGGGAGGAGGACAGATACGCAGTATTTT. Its protein is CASSPGGRRTDTQYF. The whole variable domain, remainder taken from reference TRBV11-2 and TRBJ2-3, is EAGVAQSPRYKIIEKRQSVAFWCNPISGHATLYWYQQILGQGPKLLIQFQNNGVVDDSQLPKDRFSAERLKGVDSTLKIQPAKLEDSAVYLCASSPGGRRTDTQYFGPGTRLTVL.